This T cell receptor beta chain was recovered during a study of beta chain features in type 1 diabetes. Study results and caveats: VDJ junctions from type 1 diabetes patients carried fewer insertions and larger deletions. Comparison showed that naive, central memory and Treg TCRB repertoires appeared more similar among patients than among healthy donors. PCR might preferentially amplify shorter templates, equally in patients and controls.

Between the trimmed V and J ends, which lost 3 bases and 3 bases, there was a span of 14 bases. The V gene's germline CDR1 is MNHEY and CDR2 SMNVEV (reference sequence). The CDR3 sequence is 15 residues long. This clone was seen a few times. Its cognate antigen is unknown. Since all of the isolated RNA was reverse transcribed, expressed TCRB transcripts were what got sequenced. Profiled with immunoSEQ multiplex PCR; TCRdb holds only in-frame clones, not every one. Of some 100,000 clones in the sample, about two fifths are singletons; the top ten hold around 0.07%. This TCR was sampled from a woman aged 18 to 35 in good health. The sample was stem cell memory CD4+ T cells from blood. V usage is TRBV27 and J usage is TRBJ1-1, with a tentative D call TRBD1 (5 bases). CDR3 bases: TGTGCCAGCAGTTTGGGAAATTCAGGGTACACTGAAGCTTTCTTT. Its translation is CASSLGNSGYTEAFF.